Following are 27 T cell receptor beta chains from one sample sequenced in a study of blood T cell repertoires in COVID-19. Clones were read by immunoSEQ multiplex PCR, and TCRdb kept only the in-frame ones, dropping some. There are roughly 180,000 clones in the sample; 80% to 90% occur only once, and around 20% lies in the top ten. Material for sequencing was peripheral blood. Receptor source: a man in his 70s with active or convalescent COVID-19.

The V gene is TRBV28, the J gene TRBJ1-2, with D unresolved. V lost 1 base and J 7 bases, leaving 4 bases between the germline ends. CDR3 length: 11 amino acids. Germline assignment: CDR1 MDHEN and CDR2 SYDVKM. The CDR3 region is CASSLYRGYTF. The CDR3 nucleotides read TGTGCCAGCAGTTTATATCGTGGCTACACCTTC.

J is TRBJ2-7 and V is TRBV27; maybe TRBD1 (5 bases). The CDR3 consists of 15 residues. Trimming removed 0 bases at V and 3 bases at J, with 12 bases between. Germline V gives CDR1 MNHEY, CDR2 SMNVEV (reference sequence). The CDR3 sequence is CASSLSRQSGYEQYF. The CDR3 DNA sequence: TGTGCCAGCAGTTTATCCCGACAGAGTGGCTACGAGCAGTACTTC.

The sample holds many counts of this clone. The chain is built from TRBV7-2 and TRBJ2-1, with 13 bases identical to TRBD2. CDR1 is SGHTA and CDR2 is FQGNSA in the germline V gene. V trimming: 5 bases; J trimming: 6 bases; junction bases outside the gene matches: 7. CDR3 length: 16 amino acids. The CDR3 is CASSTPTSGRANEQFF. DNA for the CDR3: TGTGCCAGCAGCACCCCTACTAGCGGGAGGGCCAATGAGCAGTTCTTC.

This clone showed up just a few times. This chain uses TRBV10-3 with TRBJ2-7, with 10 bases fitting TRBD1. The junction had 3 bases not matched to a gene; V was cut back by 0 bases and J by 4 bases. Germline V CDR1 and CDR2: ENHRY, SYGVKD. The length of the CDR3 is 15 residues. CDR3 nucleotide sequence: TGTGCCATCAGTGAGTCGGACAGGGGGAGATACGAGCAGTACTTC. Encoded protein: CAISESDRGRYEQYF.

The rearrangement joins TRBV10-2 to TRBJ2-1; D possibly corresponds to TRBD1 (6 bases). The CDR3 has 14 residues. V shed 2 bases and J shed 6 bases, with 11 bases lying between them. Germline V gene data show CDR1 as WSHSY and CDR2 as SAAADI. In DNA form, the CDR3 reads TGCGCCAGCAGTGAGAGGTGGGGGCCCAATGAGCAGTTCTTC. Its translation is CASSERWGPNEQFF.

This chain connects TRBV19 to TRBJ1-1; tentative D call: TRBD1 (5 bases). Trimming pared 4 bases from V and 3 bases from J, leaving 12 bases between. Germline V lookup: CDR1 LNHDA, CDR2 SQIVND (reference sequence). The CDR3 sequence is 14 residues long. The CDR3 sequence is CASSNRGGDTEAFF. The CDR3 DNA reads TGTGCCAGTAGTAACCGGGGAGGGGACACTGAAGCTTTCTTT.

The chain combines TRBV7-2 with TRBJ2-2, with TRBD2 matching over 9 bases. CDR3 size: 12 residues. Germline V gene lookup returns CDR1 SGHTA and CDR2 FQGNSA. In nucleotides, the CDR3 is TGTGCGAGCGGGAGGTTAACCGGGGAGCTGTTTTTT. Translated, it gives CASGRLTGELFF.

The rearrangement links TRBV18 to TRBJ2-1; D possibly corresponds to TRBD1 (5 bases). This CDR3 is 16 amino acids long. V was pared by 1 base and J by 0 bases, with 10 bases between. Germline V gives CDR1 KGHSH, CDR2 LQKENI. The CDR3 spells CASSPRGLSSYNEQFF. CDR3 nucleotide sequence: TGTGCCAGCTCACCACGGGGCTTGAGCTCCTACAATGAGCAGTTCTTC.

This clone was seen a handful of times. The V and J genes are TRBV29-1 and TRBJ1-1; perhaps TRBD1 as D (5 bases). The CDR3 has 14 residues. Trimming stripped 7 bases from V and 3 bases from J, with 18 bases between. CDR1 and CDR2 (germline): SQVTM, ANQGSEA. The CDR3 region is CSDKRGGLDTEAFF. In nucleotides, the CDR3 is TGCAGCGACAAACGGGGGGGGTTGGACACTGAAGCTTTCTTT. Full variable domain (outside the CDR3, taken from reference TRBV29-1 and TRBJ1-1): SAVISQKPSRDICQRGTSLTIQCQVDSQVTMMFWYRQQPGQSLTLIATANQGSEATYESGFVIDKFPISRPNLTFSTLTVSNMSPEDSSIYLCSDKRGGLDTEAFFGQGTRLTVV.

This clone has just a few counts. The chain joins TRBV7-2 to TRBJ1-2, with D hard to call. The CDR3 contains 14 residues. Germline loops: CDR1 SGHTA, CDR2 FQGNSA. Deletions cut 0 bases from V and 8 bases from J, with 13 bases between. CDR3 sequence: CASSLAEERRGYTF. CDR3 in DNA: TGTGCCAGCAGCTTAGCTGAGGAGCGGAGGGGCTACACCTTC. Drawing the rest from reference TRBV7-2 and TRBJ1-2, the complete variable domain is GAGVSQSPSNKVTEKGKDVELRCDPISGHTALYWYRQSLGQGLEFLIYFQGNSAPDKSGLPSDRFSAERTGGSVSTLTIQRTQQEDSAVYLCASSLAEERRGYTFGSGTRLTVV.

This clone has just one count. The chain's CDR3 is CASSTLGVGKSGTEAFF. DNA of the CDR3: TGTGCCAGCAGCACCCTAGGGGTGGGAAAATCGGGCACTGAAGCTTTCTTT. The V call is TRBV27, the J call TRBJ1-1; D perhaps matches TRBD1 (5 bases). The CDR3 contains 17 residues. Germline CDR1 MNHEY, CDR2 SMNVEV (reference sequence). With 6 bases removed from V and 4 bases from J, the gap between germline ends came to 24 bases.

This clone was detected only once. This chain connects TRBV18 to TRBJ2-5, with D uncertain. This CDR3 comprises 14 residues. V was trimmed by 3 bases and J by 4 bases, leaving 12 bases between them. In germline, CDR1 is KGHSH, CDR2 LQKENI. The CDR3, as DNA: TGTGCCAGCTCACCGGCGTCAGGATTAGAGACCCAGTACTTC. This encodes CASSPASGLETQYF.

The chain links TRBV7-9 to TRBJ1-6, with TRBD1 matching 7 bases. The CDR3 runs to 15 residues. Germline V gives CDR1 SEHNR, CDR2 FQNEAQ (reference sequence). The V and J ends lost 9 bases and 7 bases, in that order; junction bases with no gene match: 12. The CDR3 loop reads CASQVQGQKNSPLHF. The CDR3 region has the DNA TGTGCCAGTCAGGTCCAGGGACAGAAAAATTCACCCCTCCACTTT.

The chain combines TRBV19 with TRBJ2-7, with 9 bases matching TRBD1. J was trimmed by 4 bases and V by 5 bases; bases with no gene match: 6. The CDR3 length is 14 residues. The germline CDR1 and CDR2 sequences are LNHDA and SQIVND (reference sequence). In nucleotides, the CDR3 is TGTGCCAGTAGTCCCGGACAGGGGATGTACGAGCAGTACTTC. Its translation is CASSPGQGMYEQYF.

The V and J genes are TRBV6-5 and TRBJ1-5, with D unresolved. V was trimmed by 10 bases and J by 2 bases, leaving 18 bases between them. Germline-derived CDR1 and CDR2 are MNHEY and SVGAGI. There are 15 residues in the CDR3. The CDR3 reads CAIKRSGRGNQPQHF. The CDR3 nucleotides are TGTGCCATAAAACGATCCGGGAGGGGCAATCAGCCCCAGCATTTT.

This chain connects TRBV2 to TRBJ1-5, with TRBD1 as a possible D gene (6 bases). This CDR3 contains 15 residues. With 6 bases removed from V and 4 bases from J, the gap between germline ends came to 16 bases. Germline values: CDR1 SNHLY, CDR2 FYNNEI. For the CDR3, the DNA is TGTGCCAGCAGGTCCGGGGGGCTCGGGAATCAGCCCCAGCATTTT. This encodes CASRSGGLGNQPQHF.

The gene calls are TRBV27 and TRBJ1-5; no firm D call. The CDR3 loop spans 14 amino acids. Germline V gene sequence: CDR1 MNHEY, CDR2 SMNVEV (reference sequence). The V end lost 6 bases, the J end lost 8 bases, and 17 bases lay between the germline ends. The CDR3 reads CASSMGWTTEPQHF. In DNA, the CDR3 is TGTGCCAGCAGCATGGGATGGACTACGGAGCCCCAGCATTTT.

The CDR3 bases are TGTGCCAGCTCACCCGTAGGGGGCTGGGAGACCCAGTACTTC. As protein: CASSPVGGWETQYF. The V and J genes are TRBV18 and TRBJ2-5; 7 nucleotides agree with TRBD1. V was pared by 3 bases and J by 5 bases, with 6 bases of the junction left unmatched. The germline V gene has CDR1 KGHSH and CDR2 LQKENI. There are 14 residues in the CDR3.

V gene TRBV19 combines with J gene TRBJ1-5, with 9 bases that match TRBD1. This CDR3 is built from 13 residues. The V gene end was trimmed by 10 bases and the J gene end by 7 bases; junction bases not matched to a gene: 8. Germline values: CDR1 LNHDA, CDR2 SQIVND (reference sequence). CDR3 sequence: CATADRGRQPQHF. The CDR3 region has the DNA TGTGCCACCGCCGACAGGGGGAGGCAGCCCCAGCATTTT.

The chain has TRBV27 and TRBJ1-1; D unresolved. Looked up from germline, CDR1 is MNHEY and CDR2 is SMNVEV (reference sequence). CDR3 length: 15 residues. Deletions cut 5 bases from V and 5 bases from J, with 18 bases between. The DNA of the CDR3 is TGTGCCAGCAGTAGCTTAGTCGGAGTTGGGACTGAAGCTTTCTTT. Protein sequence: CASSSLVGVGTEAFF.

This sequence joins TRBV6-1 and TRBJ1-6; 8 bases are shared with TRBD1. CDR1 is MNHNS and CDR2 is SASEGT in the germline V gene. The V gene end was trimmed by 2 bases and the J gene end by 15 bases; junction bases not matched to a gene: 15. This CDR3 region has 16 residues. The CDR3 bases are TGTGCCAGCAGTGAATCGACCGGGACAGGTACCCCTCGCCTCCACTTT. This encodes CASSESTGTGTPRLHF.

The chain uses TRBV6-5 and TRBJ2-7; TRBD1 matches at 7 bases. Losses at the gene ends were 2 bases for V and 3 bases for J; bases not matched to a gene: 4. Looked up from germline, CDR1 is MNHEY and CDR2 is SVGAGI. This CDR3 has 14 residues. The CDR3 nucleotides are TGTGCCAGCAGTTACGGACAGGTGATCTACGAGCAGTACTTC. This sequence encodes CASSYGQVIYEQYF.

The chain carries TRBV6-2 or TRBV6-3 and TRBJ2-7; TRBD2 agrees at 9 bases. Looked up from germline, CDR1 is MNHEY and CDR2 is SVGEGT. The CDR3 is 15 amino acids. Trimming removed 2 bases from V and 0 bases from J; junction bases left unmatched: 2. This CDR3 is CASSYGGGASYEQYF. The CDR3 bases are TGTGCCAGCAGTTACGGCGGGGGGGCCTCCTACGAGCAGTACTTC.

The V and J genes are TRBV18 and TRBJ2-7; D may be TRBD1 (5 bases). The CDR3 has 15 amino acids. Deletions cut 5 bases from V and 2 bases from J, with 16 bases between. Germline V gene data show CDR1 as KGHSH and CDR2 as LQKENI. CDR3 amino acids: CASSFSPGQAYEQYF. CDR3 DNA: TGTGCCAGCTCATTCAGTCCCGGACAAGCCTACGAGCAGTACTTC.

The V gene is TRBV6-6, the J gene TRBJ1-2; D call uncertain. The V gene's germline CDR1 is MNHNY and CDR2 SVGAGI (reference sequence). The CDR3 has 14 amino acids. V lost 4 bases to trimming and J lost 4 bases, with 13 bases between them. CDR3: CASSWPGGGYGYTF. The CDR3 DNA sequence: TGTGCCAGCAGTTGGCCGGGAGGTGGCTATGGCTACACCTTC.

CDR3 in amino acids: CASRGTGNNEQFF. The DNA for the CDR3 is TGTGCCAGCAGGGGGACAGGAAACAATGAGCAGTTCTTC. This chain uses TRBV12-3 or TRBV12-4 with TRBJ2-1, with 8 positions matching TRBD1. This CDR3 is built from 13 residues. The V and J ends lost 6 bases and 5 bases, in that order; junction bases with no gene match: 3.

The rearrangement links TRBV11-2 to TRBJ2-4; D gene unclear. With 0 bases removed from V and 1 base from J, the gap between germline ends came to 13 bases. The CDR3 is 17 residues long. The V gene's germline CDR1 is SGHAT and CDR2 FQNNGV. CDR3 coding DNA: TGTGCCAGCAGCTTAGATTCCTGGCCGAGGGCCAAAAACATTCAGTACTTC. This encodes CASSLDSWPRAKNIQYF. The full variable domain, with the rest looked up from reference TRBV11-2 and TRBJ2-4, is EAGVAQSPRYKIIEKRQSVAFWCNPISGHATLYWYQQILGQGPKLLIQFQNNGVVDDSQLPKDRFSAERLKGVDSTLKIQPAKLEDSAVYLCASSLDSWPRAKNIQYFGAGTRLSVL.